A selection of T cell receptor beta chains follows, all from one sample in a study of blood T cells in healthy people across ages. A single record per CDR3 protein comes from TCRdb applying MiXCR to the 5' RACE reads. This sample has about 970,000 distinct CDR3 sequences; roughly 51% occur once, and the top ten carry over 20%. The sequencing sample was made of blood. The origin of the receptors is a woman in her fifties or sixties in good health. CDR3s include the opening cysteine and the closing phenylalanine or tryptophan. A D gene is named only where the DNA matches it firmly. Part of the rows lack a size; the others show once, few, many or a class for expanded clones.

cdr3_length: 15; d_call: TRBD1; clone_size: -; v_call: TRBV7-2; j_call: TRBJ1-6; cdr3_aa: CASSDRTGGLSPLHF; cdr3_nt: TGTGCCAGCAGCGACCGGACAGGGGGCTTGTCACCCCTCCACTTT
cdr3_length: 13; d_call: -; clone_size: -; v_call: TRBV30; j_call: TRBJ2-1; cdr3_aa: CAWRGEAYNEQFF; cdr3_nt: TGTGCCTGGAGGGGGGAGGCCTACAATGAGCAGTTCTTC
cdr3_length: 14; d_call: -; clone_size: -; v_call: TRBV7-8; j_call: TRBJ2-5; cdr3_aa: CASRLGFPLETQYF; cdr3_nt: TGTGCCAGCAGACTAGGGTTCCCCCTAGAGACCCAGTACTTC
cdr3_length: 14; d_call: TRBD2; clone_size: -; v_call: TRBV29-1; j_call: TRBJ2-7; cdr3_aa: CSAEGPGGSYEQYF; cdr3_nt: TGCAGCGCCGAGGGTCCGGGAGGCTCCTACGAGCAGTACTTC
cdr3_length: 14; d_call: -; clone_size: -; v_call: TRBV28; j_call: TRBJ2-5; cdr3_aa: CASSLWSIQETQYF; cdr3_nt: TGTGCCAGCAGTTTGTGGTCCATCCAAGAGACCCAGTACTTC
cdr3_length: 11; d_call: -; clone_size: -; v_call: TRBV6-6; j_call: TRBJ2-1; cdr3_aa: CASSYVDEQFF; cdr3_nt: TGTGCCAGCAGTTACGTGGATGAGCAGTTCTTC
cdr3_length: 17; d_call: -; clone_size: -; v_call: TRBV12-3/TRBV12-4; j_call: TRBJ2-7; cdr3_aa: CASSRGGGGSSYNEQYF; cdr3_nt: TGTGCCAGCAGCCGAGGGGGGGGCGGAAGCTCCTACAATGAGCAGTACTTC
cdr3_length: 12; d_call: -; clone_size: many; v_call: TRBV27; j_call: TRBJ2-7; cdr3_aa: CASRGLPHEQYF; cdr3_nt: TGTGCCAGCAGAGGCCTACCCCACGAGCAGTACTTC
cdr3_length: 11; d_call: -; clone_size: -; v_call: TRBV28; j_call: TRBJ2-7; cdr3_aa: CAGSFKYEQYF; cdr3_nt: TGTGCCGGCAGTTTTAAGTACGAGCAGTACTTC
cdr3_length: 17; d_call: TRBD2; clone_size: few; v_call: TRBV6-2/TRBV6-3; j_call: TRBJ2-5; cdr3_aa: CASSPAQRSGSGKTQYF; cdr3_nt: TGTGCCAGCAGCCCAGCCCAGAGGAGCGGGAGTGGGAAGACCCAGTACTTC
cdr3_length: 19; d_call: TRBD2; clone_size: few; v_call: TRBV20-1; j_call: TRBJ2-3; cdr3_aa: CSASDSLVTSGPSTDTQYF; cdr3_nt: TGCAGTGCTAGCGATTCCCTAGTGACTAGCGGGCCTAGCACAGATACGCAGTATTTT
cdr3_length: 15; d_call: TRBD1; clone_size: few; v_call: TRBV7-9; j_call: TRBJ2-1; cdr3_aa: CASSLVGRGLNEQFF; cdr3_nt: TGTGCCAGCAGCTTAGTCGGTAGGGGGCTCAATGAGCAGTTCTTC
cdr3_length: 13; d_call: -; clone_size: -; v_call: TRBV27; j_call: TRBJ1-1; cdr3_aa: CASIPQVITEAFF; cdr3_nt: TGTGCCAGCATCCCTCAGGTAATCACTGAAGCTTTCTTT
cdr3_length: 14; d_call: TRBD1; clone_size: -; v_call: TRBV7-2; j_call: TRBJ2-7; cdr3_aa: CASSYRTGAYEQYF; cdr3_nt: TGTGCCAGCAGCTATAGGACAGGAGCCTACGAGCAGTACTTC
cdr3_length: 14; d_call: TRBD2; clone_size: -; v_call: TRBV10-3; j_call: TRBJ2-7; cdr3_aa: CAISETSGNYEQYF; cdr3_nt: TGTGCCATCAGTGAGACTAGCGGGAACTACGAGCAGTACTTC
cdr3_length: 14; d_call: -; clone_size: -; v_call: TRBV15; j_call: TRBJ2-1; cdr3_aa: CATSRSDGRGEQFF; cdr3_nt: TGTGCCACCAGCAGATCGGACGGTCGCGGTGAGCAGTTCTTC
cdr3_length: 15; d_call: TRBD1; clone_size: -; v_call: TRBV11-1; j_call: TRBJ2-5; cdr3_aa: CASSSGGTGEETQYF; cdr3_nt: TGTGCCAGCAGCTCTGGTGGGACAGGGGAAGAGACCCAGTACTTC
cdr3_length: 16; d_call: TRBD2; clone_size: -; v_call: TRBV7-2; j_call: TRBJ2-5; cdr3_aa: CASSGKLAGGVETQYF; cdr3_nt: TGTGCCAGCAGCGGAAAACTAGCGGGAGGGGTAGAGACCCAGTACTTC
cdr3_length: 13; d_call: -; clone_size: -; v_call: TRBV6-5; j_call: TRBJ2-3; cdr3_aa: CATLGSSTDTQYF; cdr3_nt: TGTGCAACACTAGGTTCTAGCACAGATACGCAGTATTTT
cdr3_length: 16; d_call: TRBD2; clone_size: -; v_call: TRBV4-2; j_call: TRBJ2-2; cdr3_aa: CASSHTGTSYTGELFF; cdr3_nt: TGTGCCAGCAGCCATACCGGGACTAGCTACACCGGGGAGCTGTTTTTT
cdr3_length: 17; d_call: -; clone_size: -; v_call: TRBV28; j_call: TRBJ1-4; cdr3_aa: CASSFFPTGTTNEKLFF; cdr3_nt: TGTGCCAGCAGTTTTTTCCCCACGGGGACGACTAATGAAAAACTGTTTTTT
cdr3_length: 13; d_call: -; clone_size: -; v_call: TRBV20-1; j_call: TRBJ2-5; cdr3_aa: CSAQRQFQETQYF; cdr3_nt: TGCAGTGCCCAGAGGCAGTTTCAAGAGACCCAGTACTTC
cdr3_length: 11; d_call: -; clone_size: -; v_call: TRBV20-1; j_call: TRBJ2-5; cdr3_aa: CSGGGGETQYF; cdr3_nt: TGCAGTGGGGGAGGGGGAGAGACCCAGTACTTC
cdr3_length: 13; d_call: -; clone_size: -; v_call: TRBV27; j_call: TRBJ2-1; cdr3_aa: CASRAASAGEQFF; cdr3_nt: TGTGCCAGCAGGGCAGCTAGCGCCGGTGAGCAGTTCTTC
cdr3_length: 14; d_call: -; clone_size: -; v_call: TRBV14; j_call: TRBJ2-1; cdr3_aa: CASSQYPHYNEQFF; cdr3_nt: TGTGCCAGCAGCCAATACCCCCACTACAATGAGCAGTTCTTC
cdr3_length: 17; d_call: -; clone_size: -; v_call: TRBV7-9; j_call: TRBJ2-5; cdr3_aa: CASTRGANPTFQETQYF; cdr3_nt: TGTGCCAGCACCCGGGGCGCCAATCCTACTTTCCAAGAGACCCAGTACTTC
cdr3_length: 13; d_call: -; clone_size: -; v_call: TRBV11-2; j_call: TRBJ2-1; cdr3_aa: CASRGATYNEQFF; cdr3_nt: TGTGCCAGCCGGGGGGCTACCTACAATGAGCAGTTCTTC
cdr3_length: 10; d_call: -; clone_size: -; v_call: TRBV7-9; j_call: TRBJ1-6; cdr3_aa: CAPDNSPLHF; cdr3_nt: TGTGCCCCTGATAATTCACCCCTCCACTTT
cdr3_length: 13; d_call: -; clone_size: few; v_call: TRBV7-9; j_call: TRBJ1-4; cdr3_aa: CASSLAPTEKLFF; cdr3_nt: TGTGCCAGCAGCTTAGCCCCCACTGAAAAACTGTTTTTT
cdr3_length: 13; d_call: -; clone_size: -; v_call: TRBV19; j_call: TRBJ1-1; cdr3_aa: CASRPHLRTEAFF; cdr3_nt: TGTGCCAGTAGGCCCCACCTTCGCACTGAAGCTTTCTTT
cdr3_length: 14; d_call: TRBD2; clone_size: -; v_call: TRBV7-2; j_call: TRBJ2-1; cdr3_aa: CASSPRTSWVEQFF; cdr3_nt: TGTGCCAGCAGCCCCCGGACTAGTTGGGTTGAGCAGTTCTTC
cdr3_length: 15; d_call: -; clone_size: many; v_call: TRBV10-3; j_call: TRBJ2-3; cdr3_aa: CAISPGTSGPDTQYF; cdr3_nt: TGTGCCATCAGCCCCGGGACTTCTGGCCCGGATACGCAGTATTTT
cdr3_length: 12; d_call: -; clone_size: -; v_call: TRBV29-1; j_call: TRBJ2-5; cdr3_aa: CSVGTDNYVQYF; cdr3_nt: TGCAGCGTTGGGACAGATAACTACGTGCAGTACTTC
cdr3_length: 14; d_call: -; clone_size: -; v_call: TRBV20-1; j_call: TRBJ1-5; cdr3_aa: CSARERTINQPQHF; cdr3_nt: TGCAGTGCTAGAGAACGGACTATCAATCAGCCCCAGCATTTT
cdr3_length: 16; d_call: TRBD1; clone_size: -; v_call: TRBV7-6; j_call: TRBJ2-3; cdr3_aa: CASSLGTGAITDTQYF; cdr3_nt: TGTGCCAGCAGCTTAGGGACAGGGGCCATCACAGATACGCAGTATTTT
cdr3_length: 16; d_call: -; clone_size: few; v_call: TRBV6-5; j_call: TRBJ2-5; cdr3_aa: CASSYVGSGYQETQYF; cdr3_nt: TGTGCCAGCAGTTACGTAGGTAGCGGATATCAAGAGACCCAGTACTTC